This note documents a single T cell receptor beta chain sequence. The antigen it binds to is not known. No base quality information exists; no much larger clone differs at one position. Library construction relied on the immunoSEQ multiplex PCR assay. Following the manufacturer's protocol, the hsTCRB Kit was used to amplify rearranged TCR beta chain sequences. TCRB libraries were sequenced on an Illumina MiSeq. Processing in the source paper ran as follows. The kit vendor's proprietary platform handled demultiplexing, trimming and gene mapping. Drawn from immuneACCESS, this table holds only the in-frame rearrangements with V and J called that TCRdb kept. Clones are partly lost; checked studies trace under half to an unresolved V gene and leave the rest unexplained. From that table come the V and J calls and clone size; the DNA was used to work out D and trimming. The sample records fewer than 25,000 clones, 80% to 85% of which are singletons. The ten most abundant clones make up approximately 2.6% of the sample.

The time point label for this specimen denotes: week 47, end of study. Every vaccine dose consisted of 300 ug of a 20-mer mutant IDH1 peptide in Montanide, administered subcutaneously together with topical imiquimod. Across visits V03 through V10, patients got a total of eight vaccinations, given in weeks 1, 3, 5, 7, 11, 15, 19 and 23. All donors had newly diagnosed IDH1-mutant astrocytomas of WHO grade 3 or 4 that showed loss of nuclear ATRX. The samples were drawn from NOA16, a multicentre, single-arm, open-label phase I trial in Germany that tested a mutant IDH1 peptide vaccine in humans for the first time. Genomic DNA for TCRB sequencing was isolated from EDTA blood with the DNeasy Blood and Tissue Kit. This sample was taken from a study of a mutant IDH1 vaccine in newly diagnosed glioma listed by TCRdb under 2021. About the investigation overall: Vaccination started 4-6 weeks after radiotherapy alone, or was given together with temozolomide cycles in the groups whose treatment included chemotherapy. The roughly 34 treated patients were around 62% male and roughly 38% female, with a mean age of roughly 42 years. Before enrollment, patients had received standard therapy of radiotherapy alone, temozolomide alone, or radiochemotherapy with temozolomide; most received the combination. The week-35 safety follow-up was designated visit V12, and the week-47 end of study was designated visit V13. Peripheral blood was collected at six visits: V03 (baseline), V05, V07, V10, V12 and V13. Longitudinal TCRB deep sequencing was performed for about two dozen treated patients wherever samples were available for exploratory analyses.

Results the study describes overall, beyond this receptor: The authors stated that sample limitations prevented analyses of patient blood samples from being reproduced. Selection of PBMC samples for TCRB deep sequencing was based on availability. No apparent relationship was observed between pseudoprogression and alterations in the top peripheral T cell clonotypes detected by TCRB sequencing. Immune responses induced by the vaccine were seen in roughly 95% of patients across multiple MHC alleles.

Via the germline V gene (reference sequence), CDR1 is SGHKS and CDR2 YYEKEE. The CDR3 measures 14 amino acids from cysteine to phenylalanine. Only CDR3 DNA remains: 42 bases, in frame from the first base. V loses 4 bases at its end and J loses 6 bases; junction bases beyond the gene matches: 5. This receptor was identified in a man aged 40-55 years with glioma. The specimen comprised PBMCs, sampled from a glioma patient whose treatment included an IDH1 peptide vaccine. The chain is assembled from TRBV5-5 and TRBJ2-2, and TRBD1 matches 8 of the central bases. The sequenced DNA: TGTGCCAGCAGCCTTGACAGGGGTGCCGGGGAGCTGTTTTTT. This yields the protein CASSLDRGAGELFF.